The next 22 T cell receptor beta chains were all read from a single sample in a study of blood T cell repertoires in COVID-19. Measured with immunoSEQ multiplex PCR; TCRdb has only the in-frame clones, and not every one. The profile shows approximately 210,000 clones, less than 85% of them singletons. Sample: peripheral blood. Receptors originate from a woman of 80 years or more with acute or convalescent COVID-19.

The chain employs TRBV7-3 and TRBJ2-7, with 12 bases identical to TRBD2. This CDR3 is built from 19 residues. Trimming took 0 bases from V and 5 from J; bases not matched to a gene: 14. Germline CDR1 is SGHTA and CDR2 is FQGTGA. CDR3 sequence: CASSLTPLSSGGAIDEQYF. DNA for the CDR3: TGTGCCAGCAGCTTAACCCCCCTGTCTAGCGGGGGGGCAATCGACGAGCAGTACTTC.

The chain recombines TRBV2 with TRBJ2-7, with D unclear. The V gene's germline CDR1 is SNHLY and CDR2 FYNNEI. V was cut by 6 bases and J by 1 base, with 10 bases left in between. CDR3 length: 13 residues. DNA of the CDR3: TGTGCCAGCAGAGAGAGGCAATCCTACGAGCAGTACTTC. Its protein product is CASRERQSYEQYF.

Written as DNA, the CDR3 is TGTGCCAGCAGTGTCACAGGGCTCAGCATGTCCGGCTACACCTTC. Amino acids: CASSVTGLSMSGYTF. V gene TRBV2 combines with J gene TRBJ1-2, with D maybe TRBD1 (6 bases). The germline CDR1 and CDR2 sequences are SNHLY and FYNNEI. This CDR3 is built from 15 residues. The V end lost 4 bases, the J end lost 8 bases, and 20 bases lay between the germline ends.

The chain joins TRBV7-2 to TRBJ2-3; D gene ambiguous. Looked up from germline, CDR1 is SGHTA and CDR2 is FQGNSA. This CDR3 contains 15 residues. Trimming stripped 7 bases from V and 1 base from J, with 15 bases between. The CDR3 sequence: CASTFWWPRTDTQYF. CDR3 nucleotides: TGTGCCAGCACCTTCTGGTGGCCCCGCACAGATACGCAGTATTTT.

The chain links TRBV6-1 to TRBJ1-6, with 9 bases identical to TRBD1. The germline gives CDR1 MNHNS, CDR2 SASEGT. CDR3 length equals 14 residues. Germline trimming cut 3 bases from V and 6 bases from J; bases unmatched to any gene: 0. CDR3 amino acids: CASSEGQGNSPLHF. In DNA, the CDR3 is TGTGCCAGCAGTGAGGGACAGGGTAATTCACCCCTCCACTTT.

This clone was detected only once. The gene calls are TRBV7-9 and TRBJ1-2; TRBD1 aligns across 7 bases. The junction had 1 base not matched to a gene; V was cut back by 1 base and J by 5 bases. The CDR3 has 13 residues. Germline assignment: CDR1 SEHNR and CDR2 FQNEAQ (reference sequence). CDR3 bases: TGTGCCAGCAGCTTAGAGGGACAGTATGGCTACACCTTC. It codes for CASSLEGQYGYTF.

The gene calls are TRBV2 and TRBJ1-1; 7 bases agree with TRBD1. Germline-derived CDR1 and CDR2 are SNHLY and FYNNEI. The J segment lost 1 base and the V segment lost 7 bases, leaving 9 bases of the junction unmatched. The CDR3 runs 15 residues. For the CDR3, the DNA is TGTGCCAGCACCAATGGACAGGACGCGAACACTGAAGCTTTCTTT. Its protein product is CASTNGQDANTEAFF.

The J gene is TRBJ1-5, the V gene TRBV28, with 8 bases fitting TRBD1. Looked up from germline, CDR1 is MDHEN and CDR2 is SYDVKM. The CDR3 loop spans 17 amino acids. V lost 6 bases and J lost 2; bases outside the gene matches: 12. CDR3 loop: CASSPPQGVLGNQPQHF. Here the CDR3 DNA reads TGTGCCAGCAGCCCCCCACAGGGGGTATTGGGCAATCAGCCCCAGCATTTT.

The chain couples TRBV11-3 to TRBJ1-1, with D possibly TRBD1 on 5 matching bases. The CDR3 is 14 amino acids. Germline V CDR1 and CDR2: SGHNT, YENEEA. The V and J ends lost 7 bases and 0 bases respectively, with 12 bases between them. CDR3 sequence: CASTPRTLNTEAFF. The CDR3 region has the DNA TGTGCCAGCACCCCGCGGACACTGAACACTGAAGCTTTCTTT.

Comment on this clone: The same CDR3 is also encoded by other DNA sequences in this sample. The chain has TRBV28 and TRBJ1-2, with D perhaps TRBD1 (5 bases). The CDR3 consists of 14 residues. Per the germline V gene, CDR1 is MDHEN and CDR2 is SYDVKM. V was cut by 2 bases and J by 5 bases, with 12 bases left in between. For the CDR3, the DNA is TGTGCCAGCAGTTTAACAGGCTTTGGGTATGGCTACACCTTC. Protein product: CASSLTGFGYGYTF.

The chain employs TRBV7-8 and TRBJ1-6, with a possible D match to TRBD1 (5 bases). The length of the CDR3 is 18 residues. The V gene lost 1 base and the J gene lost 0 bases, with 13 bases spanning the gap. CDR1 is SGHVS, CDR2 FQNEAQ, per germline. This CDR3 reads CASSLVFGGSSYNSPLHF. CDR3 bases: TGTGCCAGCAGCTTAGTTTTTGGGGGGAGCTCCTATAATTCACCCCTCCACTTT.

V gene TRBV5-4 combines with J gene TRBJ1-1; 7 bases fit TRBD1. Germline lookup yields CDR1 SGHNT and CDR2 YYREEE (reference sequence). The CDR3 is 13 amino acids. The junction had 5 bases not matched to a gene; V was cut back by 2 bases and J by 7 bases. The CDR3 sequence: CASSLTGAIEAFF. The CDR3 coding sequence is TGTGCCAGCAGCTTAACAGGGGCAATTGAAGCTTTCTTT.

The chain carries TRBV28 and TRBJ2-7, with a possible D match to TRBD1 (6 bases). Germline CDR1 is MDHEN and CDR2 is SYDVKM. Trimming pared 7 bases from V and 3 bases from J, leaving 10 bases between. The CDR3 loop spans 12 amino acids. The CDR3 here is CASTTQGYEQYF. CDR3 in DNA: TGTGCCAGCACCACACAGGGCTACGAGCAGTACTTC.

The chain is built from TRBV6-1 and TRBJ2-5, with 9 bases matching TRBD2. The CDR3 covers 16 residues. With 3 bases clipped from V and 5 bases from J, the junction kept 10 bases outside the gene matches. Germline V lookup: CDR1 MNHNS, CDR2 SASEGT. DNA of the CDR3: TGTGCCAGCAGTGAGTTAGTGCTAGCGGGGAGGGAGACCCAGTACTTC. Encoded protein: CASSELVLAGRETQYF.

V is TRBV5-6 and J is TRBJ1-6; D perhaps matches TRBD1 (6 bases). This CDR3 has 16 residues. V lost 7 bases, J lost 4 bases, and 18 bases lay in between. Germline-derived CDR1 and CDR2 are SGHDT and YYEEEE. CDR3 amino acids: CASATAGAPYNSPLHF. CDR3 sequence (DNA): TGTGCCAGCGCTACCGCGGGGGCCCCTTATAATTCACCCCTCCACTTT.

The rearrangement links TRBV5-4 to TRBJ1-6; no clear D gene. Trimming cost V 2 bases and J 8 bases, with 11 bases left between them. Germline CDR1 SGHNT, CDR2 YYREEE (reference sequence). The CDR3 is 14 amino acids. Here the CDR3 DNA reads TGTGCCAGCAGCTTCCGGCTAGGAGATTCACCCCTCCACTTT. Translation: CASSFRLGDSPLHF.

The chain employs TRBV19 and TRBJ1-5; D perhaps matches TRBD1 (5 bases). The germline V and J ends were trimmed by 3 bases and 3 bases, with 12 bases remaining between them. CDR3 length: 15 residues. Germline CDR1 LNHDA, CDR2 SQIVND (reference sequence). The CDR3 protein is CASSIPTVINQPQHF. The DNA for the CDR3 is TGTGCCAGTAGTATTCCGACAGTAATCAATCAGCCCCAGCATTTT. The full variable domain, with the rest looked up from reference TRBV19 and TRBJ1-5, is DGGITQSPKYLFRKEGQNVTLSCEQNLNHDAMYWYRQDPGQGLRLIYYSQIVNDFQKGDIAEGYSVSREKKESFPLTVTSAQKNPTAFYLCASSIPTVINQPQHFGDGTRLSIL.

CDR3 nucleotide sequence: TGTGCCAGCAGCCAAACACTACAGGGGTGGCAAGAGACCCAGTACTTC. As protein: CASSQTLQGWQETQYF. The chain couples TRBV3-1 (or the pseudogene TRBV3-2) to TRBJ2-5; TRBD1 matches 7 bases. Per germline, CDR1 LGHDT and CDR2 YNNKEL (reference sequence). Trimming took 2 bases from V and 2 from J; bases not matched to a gene: 8. This CDR3 region has 16 residues.

The J gene is TRBJ1-5, the V gene TRBV6-1; a possible D gene is TRBD1 (6 bases). The V gene's germline CDR1 is MNHNS and CDR2 SASEGT. Trimming removed 3 bases from V and 4 bases from J, with 13 bases in between. The CDR3 covers 15 residues. The CDR3 coding sequence is TGTGCCAGCAGTGAGGGGGCGTGGGGAAATCAGCCCCAGCATTTT. It is translated as CASSEGAWGNQPQHF.

The genes are TRBV12-5 and TRBJ1-3, with D possibly being TRBD1 (5 bases). The germline gives CDR1 LGHNT, CDR2 FRNRAP. V lost 0 bases and J 0 bases, leaving 12 bases between the germline ends. This CDR3 has 17 residues. As DNA, the CDR3 is TGTGCTAGTGGTTTGGTATGGGAGGGGCACTCTGGAAACACCATATATTTT. This translates into CASGLVWEGHSGNTIYF.

The CDR3 DNA is TGTGCCACCAGTGTCGGAGGGGGCAGTGGCTACACCTTC. It translates to CATSVGGGSGYTF. The chain employs TRBV24-1 and TRBJ1-2; 7 bases map to TRBD1. This CDR3 region has 13 residues. Germline CDR1 KGHDR, CDR2 SFDVKD. The V gene end was trimmed by 5 bases and the J gene end by 7 bases; junction bases not matched to a gene: 6.

The chain is built from TRBV6-6 and TRBJ2-7, with 8 bases matching TRBD1. This CDR3 region has 14 residues. Per germline, CDR1 MNHNY and CDR2 SVGAGI (reference sequence). Trimming took 4 bases from V and 3 from J; bases not matched to a gene: 5. The DNA of the CDR3 is TGTGCCAGCAGTTCCCGACAGGGGATCTACGAGCAGTACTTC. Translated: CASSSRQGIYEQYF.